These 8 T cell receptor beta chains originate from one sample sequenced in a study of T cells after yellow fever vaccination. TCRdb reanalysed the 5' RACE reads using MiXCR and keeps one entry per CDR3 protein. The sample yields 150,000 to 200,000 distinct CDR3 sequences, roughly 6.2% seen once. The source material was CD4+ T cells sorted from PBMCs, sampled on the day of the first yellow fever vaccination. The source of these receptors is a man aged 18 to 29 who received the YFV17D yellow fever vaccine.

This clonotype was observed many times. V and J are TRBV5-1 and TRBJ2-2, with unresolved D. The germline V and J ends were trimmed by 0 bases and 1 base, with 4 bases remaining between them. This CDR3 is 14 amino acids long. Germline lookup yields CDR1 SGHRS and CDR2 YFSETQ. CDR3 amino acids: CASSLEGNTGELFF. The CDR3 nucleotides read TGCGCCAGCAGCTTGGAAGGGAACACCGGGGAGCTGTTTTTT. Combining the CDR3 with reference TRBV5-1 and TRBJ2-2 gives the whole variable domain KAGVTQTPRYLIKTRGQQVTLSCSPISGHRSVSWYQQTPGQGLQFLFEYFSETQRNKGNFPGRFSGRQFSNSRSEMNVSTLELGDSALYLCASSLEGNTGELFFGEGSRLTVL.

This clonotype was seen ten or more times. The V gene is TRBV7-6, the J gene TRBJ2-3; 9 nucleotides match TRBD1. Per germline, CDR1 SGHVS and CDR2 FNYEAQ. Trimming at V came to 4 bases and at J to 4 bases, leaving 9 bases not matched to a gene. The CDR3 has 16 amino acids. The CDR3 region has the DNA TGTGCCAGCAGCTCGGGACAGGGAAGACGGTCAGATACGCAGTATTTT. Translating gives CASSSGQGRRSDTQYF.

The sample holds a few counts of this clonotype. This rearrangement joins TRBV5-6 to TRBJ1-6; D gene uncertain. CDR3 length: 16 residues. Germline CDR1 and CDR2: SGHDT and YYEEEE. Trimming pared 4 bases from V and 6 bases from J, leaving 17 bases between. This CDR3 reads CASSPDSARFNSPLHF. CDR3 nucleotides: TGTGCCAGCAGCCCGGATTCGGCCAGGTTTAATTCACCCCTCCACTTT.

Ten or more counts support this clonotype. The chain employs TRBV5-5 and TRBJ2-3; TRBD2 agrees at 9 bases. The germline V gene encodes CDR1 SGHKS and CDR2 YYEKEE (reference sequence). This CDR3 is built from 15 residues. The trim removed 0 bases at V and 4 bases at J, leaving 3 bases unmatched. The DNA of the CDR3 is TGTGCCAGCAGCTTGGTTAGCGGGGGAGCAGATACGCAGTATTTT. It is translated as CASSLVSGGADTQYF.

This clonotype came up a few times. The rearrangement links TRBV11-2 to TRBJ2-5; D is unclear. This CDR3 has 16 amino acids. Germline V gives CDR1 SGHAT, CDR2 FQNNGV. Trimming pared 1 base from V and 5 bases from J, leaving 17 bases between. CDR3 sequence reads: CASSLVGGAIRETQYF. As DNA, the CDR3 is TGTGCCAGCAGCTTAGTTGGCGGCGCTATAAGGGAGACCCAGTACTTC.

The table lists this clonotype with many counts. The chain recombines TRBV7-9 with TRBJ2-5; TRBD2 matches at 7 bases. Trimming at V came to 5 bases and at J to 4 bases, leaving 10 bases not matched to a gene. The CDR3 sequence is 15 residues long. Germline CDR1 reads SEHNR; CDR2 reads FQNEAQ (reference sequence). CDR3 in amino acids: CASSPLGGVLETQYF. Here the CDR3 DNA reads TGTGCCAGCAGCCCCCTTGGGGGGGTCCTAGAGACCCAGTACTTC.

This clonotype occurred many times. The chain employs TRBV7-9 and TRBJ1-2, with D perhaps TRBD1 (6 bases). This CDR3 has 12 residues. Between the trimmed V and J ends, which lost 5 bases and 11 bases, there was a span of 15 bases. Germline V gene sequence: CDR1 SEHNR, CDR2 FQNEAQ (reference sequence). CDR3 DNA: TGTGCCAGCAGCCGGGACACCTTGGGGTACACCTTC. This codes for CASSRDTLGYTF. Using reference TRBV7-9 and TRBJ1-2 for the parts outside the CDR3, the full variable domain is DTGVSQNPRHKITKRGQNVTFRCDPISEHNRLYWYRQTLGQGPEFLTYFQNEAQLEKSRLLSDRFSAERPKGSFSTLEIQRTEQGDSAMYLCASSRDTLGYTFGSGTRLTVV.

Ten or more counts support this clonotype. The CDR3 sequence: CASRGGTGGVDTQYF. DNA for the CDR3: TGTGCCAGCAGGGGGGGGACCGGGGGTGTAGATACGCAGTATTTT. The V and J genes are TRBV6-5 and TRBJ2-3, with TRBD2 matching 7 bases. From germline, CDR1 is MNHEY and CDR2 SVGAGI. The CDR3 is made up of 15 amino acids. After removal of 6 bases from V and 5 bases from J, the junction contained 11 bases not matched to a gene.